Following are 27 T cell receptor beta chains from one sample sequenced in a study of blood T cell repertoires in COVID-19. Libraries were prepared by immunoSEQ multiplex PCR; TCRdb keeps only in-frame clonotypes and omits some of them. This sample has 99,000 or so clones, with approximately 86% found just once. The sequencing sample was made of peripheral blood. Receptors were obtained from a woman aged 55-70 years in a cohort sampled during active or convalescent COVID-19.

This chain links TRBV7-6 with TRBJ2-1; TRBD1 matches 8 bases. The germline V gene encodes CDR1 SGHVS and CDR2 FNYEAQ. Losses at the gene ends were 4 bases for V and 9 bases for J; bases not matched to a gene: 14. This CDR3 is 16 amino acids long. The chain's CDR3 is CASSSRTGGTLGEQFF. CDR3 in DNA: TGTGCCAGCAGCTCACGAACAGGGGGGACACTGGGTGAGCAGTTCTTC.

The rearrangement links TRBV4-1 to TRBJ1-6, with 9 bases identical to TRBD1. The CDR3 has 15 amino acids. Per germline, CDR1 MGHRA and CDR2 YSYEKL. V shed 4 bases and J 7 bases; nucleotides not matched to a gene: 5. The CDR3 DNA reads as TGCGCCAGCAGCCTCCCCGGGACAGGGAATTCACCCCTCCACTTT. Protein sequence: CASSLPGTGNSPLHF.

This clone came up once. The chain has TRBV10-1 and TRBJ2-7, with D perhaps matching TRBD2 (6 bases). The CDR3 has 13 amino acids. Germline assignment: CDR1 WNHNN and CDR2 SYGVQD (reference sequence). V lost 6 bases to trimming and J lost 2 bases, with 11 bases between them. The CDR3 loop is CASSTGTAYEQYF. As DNA, the CDR3 is TGCGCCAGCAGCACCGGGACTGCCTACGAGCAGTACTTC.

CDR3 protein: CASSRDRRNTEAFF. The CDR3 DNA reads TGTGCCAGCAGTCGCGACAGGAGGAACACTGAAGCTTTCTTT. The V and J genes are TRBV6-5 and TRBJ1-1; possibly TRBD1 for D (6 bases). Germline CDR1 reads MNHEY; CDR2 reads SVGAGI. CDR3 length equals 14 residues. V lost 5 bases and J 1 base, leaving 11 bases between the germline ends.

V is TRBV10-3 and J is TRBJ2-3, with a tentative D call TRBD2 (5 bases). Trimming took off 6 bases at V and 3 bases at J, with 13 bases between the two ends. Germline loops: CDR1 ENHRY, CDR2 SYGVKD. The CDR3 sequence is 14 residues long. The CDR3 protein is CAIRLDLNTDTQYF. The DNA of the CDR3 is TGTGCCATCAGACTAGACTTAAATACAGATACGCAGTATTTT.

This chain connects TRBV9 to TRBJ2-1; D is unclear. Looked up from germline, CDR1 is SGDLS and CDR2 is YYNGEE. The V and J ends lost 4 bases and 6 bases respectively, with 11 bases between them. The CDR3 covers 13 residues. CDR3 residues: CASSLYPGNEQFF. In nucleotides, the CDR3 is TGTGCCAGCAGCTTATACCCGGGCAATGAGCAGTTCTTC.

The chain combines TRBV5-1 with TRBJ1-1, with 8 bases that match TRBD1. With V trimmed by 2 bases and J by 2 bases, 5 bases remained unmatched. Germline loops: CDR1 SGHRS, CDR2 YFSETQ. CDR3 length equals 15 residues. CDR3 bases: TGCGCCAGCAGCTTATGGACAGGGAGTAACACTGAAGCTTTCTTT. Translation: CASSLWTGSNTEAFF. Drawing the rest from reference TRBV5-1 and TRBJ1-1, the complete variable domain is KAGVTQTPRYLIKTRGQQVTLSCSPISGHRSVSWYQQTPGQGLQFLFEYFSETQRNKGNFPGRFSGRQFSNSRSEMNVSTLELGDSALYLCASSLWTGSNTEAFFGQGTRLTVV.

This chain connects TRBV19 to TRBJ1-5; TRBD1 matches 11 bases. The V gene end was trimmed by 5 bases and the J gene end by 0 bases; junction bases not matched to a gene: 6. The length of the CDR3 is 17 residues. Germline assignment: CDR1 LNHDA and CDR2 SQIVND (reference sequence). CDR3 in DNA: TGTGCCAGTAGTCCCCGGGACAGGGGGGGTAGCAATCAGCCCCAGCATTTT. Protein sequence: CASSPRDRGGSNQPQHF.

The chain joins TRBV29-1 to TRBJ1-1, with D tentatively TRBD1 (5 bases). The V end was cut by 5 bases, the J end by 1 base, with 14 bases between. Looked up from germline, CDR1 is SQVTM and CDR2 is ANQGSEA. The CDR3 has 14 amino acids. CDR3 in amino acids: CSVSQGRGNTEAFF. The CDR3 region has the DNA TGCAGCGTTTCCCAGGGTAGGGGGAACACTGAAGCTTTCTTT. Full variable domain (remainder filled in from reference TRBV29-1 and TRBJ1-1): SAVISQKPSRDICQRGTSLTIQCQVDSQVTMMFWYRQQPGQSLTLIATANQGSEATYESGFVIDKFPISRPNLTFSTLTVSNMSPEDSSIYLCSVSQGRGNTEAFFGQGTRLTVV.

This chain joins TRBV19 and TRBJ2-1, with 8 bases matching TRBD2. Unmatched junction bases numbered 5, after V lost 6 bases and J lost 7 bases. The CDR3 contains 13 residues. Germline lookup yields CDR1 LNHDA and CDR2 SQIVND (reference sequence). The CDR3 DNA reads TGTGCCAGTAGGGATAGCGGGGTTAATGAGCAGTTCTTC. This gives the protein CASRDSGVNEQFF.

The rearrangement uses TRBV30 and TRBJ1-1, with D possibly matching TRBD1 (5 bases). Trimming removed 2 bases at V and 0 bases at J, with 7 bases between. From germline, CDR1 is GTSNPN and CDR2 SVGIG (reference sequence). The CDR3 totals 13 residues. The CDR3 nucleotides are TGTGCCTGGAGTAAAGGGGTGAACACTGAAGCTTTCTTT. Residues: CAWSKGVNTEAFF. Drawing the rest from reference TRBV30 and TRBJ1-1, the complete variable domain is SQTIHQWPATLVQPVGSPLSLECTVEGTSNPNLYWYRQAAGRGLQLLFYSVGIGQISSEVPQNLSASRPQDRQFILSSKKLLLSDSGFYLCAWSKGVNTEAFFGQGTRLTVV.

The genes are TRBV27 and TRBJ1-6; 8 nucleotides agree with TRBD1. CDR3 length equals 14 residues. J lost 7 bases, V lost 3 bases, and 2 bases had no gene match. Per the germline V gene, CDR1 is MNHEY and CDR2 is SMNVEV (reference sequence). DNA for the CDR3: TGTGCCAGCAGTTTGGACAGGGTAAATTCACCCCTCCACTTT. Translated: CASSLDRVNSPLHF.

By proportion, this clone is medium-sized. CDR3 residues: CASSPLQGARSSYEQYF. The CDR3 DNA is TGTGCCAGCAGCCCTCTACAGGGCGCCAGGAGCTCCTACGAGCAGTACTTC. This sequence joins TRBV11-2 and TRBJ2-7, with a tentative D call TRBD1 (6 bases). This CDR3 is built from 17 residues. V shed 5 bases and J shed 0 bases, with 20 bases lying between them. CDR1 is SGHAT and CDR2 is FQNNGV in the germline V gene.

The rearrangement links TRBV19 to TRBJ1-5, with 9 bases matching TRBD1. Germline CDR1 LNHDA, CDR2 SQIVND (reference sequence). The junction had 6 bases not matched to a gene; V was cut back by 4 bases and J by 2 bases. The CDR3 extends over 16 amino acids. The CDR3 DNA reads as TGTGCCAGTAGTACTACAGGGGGCGCCGGCAATCAGCCCCAGCATTTT. Protein product: CASSTTGGAGNQPQHF.

This chain links TRBV6-5 with TRBJ1-2; no clear D gene. Trimming pared 6 bases from V and 2 bases from J, leaving 16 bases between. CDR3 length: 15 residues. The germline gives CDR1 MNHEY, CDR2 SVGAGI. CDR3 bases: TGTGCCAGCAGGCCTACTTGGAGATACAACTATGGCTACACCTTC. Translation gives CASRPTWRYNYGYTF.

The rearrangement uses TRBV15 and TRBJ2-5, with TRBD2 matching over 9 bases. CDR3 length: 19 residues. The germline V gene has CDR1 LNHNV and CDR2 YYDKDF (reference sequence). V lost 1 base to trimming and J lost 5 bases; unmatched junction nucleotides: 17. CDR3 region: CATSRGVGGGRAKRETQYF. CDR3 DNA sequence: TGTGCCACCAGCAGAGGGGTGGGTGGCGGGAGGGCGAAAAGGGAGACCCAGTACTTC.

This clone was seen once. This chain links TRBV5-4 with TRBJ2-1, with D unclear. This CDR3 has 15 residues. Germline V lookup: CDR1 SGHNT, CDR2 YYREEE (reference sequence). Trimming took 2 bases from V and 5 from J, leaving 14 bases between them. The CDR3 here is CASSFGQPKNNEQFF. Here the CDR3 DNA reads TGTGCCAGCAGCTTTGGCCAACCCAAAAACAATGAGCAGTTCTTC.

This chain connects TRBV10-3 to TRBJ2-3, with TRBD1 matching 10 bases. Per germline, CDR1 ENHRY and CDR2 SYGVKD. The length of the CDR3 is 14 residues. J lost 4 bases, V lost 9 bases, and 7 bases had no gene match. The CDR3 reads CAMQIGTGADTQYF. The CDR3, as DNA: TGTGCCATGCAAATAGGGACAGGGGCAGATACGCAGTATTTT.

The chain employs TRBV9 and TRBJ2-1; TRBD2 agrees at 10 bases. Losses at the gene ends were 6 bases for V and 2 bases for J; bases not matched to a gene: 5. The CDR3 has 15 amino acids. Germline-derived CDR1 and CDR2 are SGDLS and YYNGEE. CDR3 nucleotide sequence: TGTGCCAGCACCTCTAGCGGGAGTGCCTACAATGAGCAGTTCTTC. Protein product: CASTSSGSAYNEQFF.

V is TRBV4-1 and J is TRBJ1-5, with D perhaps matching TRBD1 (6 bases). CDR1 and CDR2 (germline): MGHRA, YSYEKL. This CDR3 contains 16 residues. Trimming took off 1 base at V and 4 bases at J, with 14 bases between the two ends. The CDR3 spells CASSQVWGQGNQPQHF. Here the CDR3 DNA reads TGCGCCAGCAGCCAAGTGTGGGGGCAGGGGAATCAGCCCCAGCATTTT.

The chain recombines TRBV19 with TRBJ1-4; TRBD1 matches 10 bases. The germline gives CDR1 LNHDA, CDR2 SQIVND (reference sequence). The trim removed 5 bases at V and 1 base at J, leaving 7 bases unmatched. The CDR3 runs 17 residues. The CDR3 loop reads CASSRTGGLLTNEKLFF. Written as DNA, the CDR3 is TGTGCCAGTAGTCGGACAGGGGGTCTGTTAACTAATGAAAAACTGTTTTTT.

This chain uses TRBV6-6 with TRBJ2-5, with TRBD2 matching over 15 bases. The ends lost 5 bases at V and 5 bases at J; junction bases unmatched: 9. Germline loops: CDR1 MNHNY, CDR2 SVGAGI (reference sequence). There are 17 residues in the CDR3. CDR3 nucleotide sequence: TGTGCCAGCAGTCACACCGGGACTAGCGGGAGGTTGGAGACCCAGTACTTC. Encoded protein: CASSHTGTSGRLETQYF.

J is TRBJ1-1 and V is TRBV6-5; D is ambiguous. Germline V lookup: CDR1 MNHEY, CDR2 SVGAGI. V was pared by 7 bases and J by 0 bases, with 12 bases between. The CDR3 has 14 residues. The CDR3: CASTGGRMNTEAFF. DNA of the CDR3: TGTGCCAGCACCGGAGGACGGATGAACACTGAAGCTTTCTTT.

This chain joins TRBV9 and TRBJ1-2, with a possible D match to TRBD1 (6 bases). In germline, CDR1 is SGDLS, CDR2 YYNGEE. The CDR3 length is 14 residues. Deletions cut 3 bases from V and 6 bases from J, with 15 bases between. CDR3 nucleotides: TGTGCCAGCAGCGAACAGGGTCGGTGGAATGGCTACACCTTC. Its protein is CASSEQGRWNGYTF.

V and J are TRBV19 and TRBJ1-3; 9 bases match TRBD1. The V gene end was trimmed by 7 bases and the J gene end by 3 bases; junction bases not matched to a gene: 7. CDR3 length: 15 amino acids. Germline CDR1 is LNHDA and CDR2 is SQIVND (reference sequence). The CDR3: CASNGGQGDGNTIYF. CDR3 in DNA: TGTGCCAGTAACGGGGGACAGGGAGATGGAAACACCATATATTTT.

The chain has TRBV6-6 and TRBJ2-1; 11 bases are a match to TRBD1. The germline V gene has CDR1 MNHNY and CDR2 SVGAGI (reference sequence). The length of the CDR3 is 14 residues. J was trimmed by 6 bases and V by 6 bases; bases with no gene match: 4. CDR3 sequence reads: CASRSGTGGNEQFF. The DNA of the CDR3 is TGTGCCAGCAGATCCGGGACAGGGGGCAATGAGCAGTTCTTC.

This chain connects TRBV10-1 to TRBJ2-4; tentative D call: TRBD1 (5 bases). CDR3 length: 15 amino acids. Deletions cut 6 bases from V and 3 bases from J, with 15 bases between. Germline assignment: CDR1 WNHNN and CDR2 SYGVQD (reference sequence). The CDR3 sequence: CASSAGWSGKNIQYF. DNA for the CDR3: TGCGCCAGCAGCGCAGGGTGGTCGGGCAAAAACATTCAGTACTTC.